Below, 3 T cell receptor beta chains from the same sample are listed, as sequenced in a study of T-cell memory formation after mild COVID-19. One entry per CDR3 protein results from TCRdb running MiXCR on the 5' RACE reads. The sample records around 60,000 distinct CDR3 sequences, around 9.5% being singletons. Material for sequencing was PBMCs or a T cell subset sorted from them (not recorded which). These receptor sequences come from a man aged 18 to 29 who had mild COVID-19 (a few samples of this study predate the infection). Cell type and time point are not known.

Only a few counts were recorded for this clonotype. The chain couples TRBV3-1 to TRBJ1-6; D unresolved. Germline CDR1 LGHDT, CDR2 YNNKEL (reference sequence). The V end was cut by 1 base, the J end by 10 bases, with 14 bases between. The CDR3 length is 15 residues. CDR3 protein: CASSQGERLDSPLHF. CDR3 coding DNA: TGTGCCAGCAGCCAAGGGGAAAGGTTGGACTCACCCCTCCACTTT.

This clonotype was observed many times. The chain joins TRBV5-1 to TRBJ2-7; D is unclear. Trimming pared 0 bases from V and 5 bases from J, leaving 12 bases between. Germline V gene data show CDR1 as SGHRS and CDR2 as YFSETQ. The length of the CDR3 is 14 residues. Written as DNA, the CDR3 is TGCGCCAGCAGCTTGGAGGCTCCTTCAAACGAGCAGTACTTC. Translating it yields CASSLEAPSNEQYF.

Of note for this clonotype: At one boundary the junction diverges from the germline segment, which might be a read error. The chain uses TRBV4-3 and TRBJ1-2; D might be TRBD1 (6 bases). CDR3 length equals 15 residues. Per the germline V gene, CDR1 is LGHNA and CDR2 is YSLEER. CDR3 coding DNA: TGCGCCAGCAGCCAAGATGGGGGCGCGAGCTATGGCTGCACCTTC. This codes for CASSQDGGASYGCTF.